This T cell receptor (beta chain) was sequenced in a study of blood T cells in healthy people across ages. Study information: When template switching was applied, about one barcoded beta molecule was captured per two T cells. Study-wide results and caveats: Long-lived donors exceeded aged donors in naive CD4+ cells and diversity.

Concerning this clonotype itself: Its antigen is unknown.

Through a sample-barcoded 5' primer and a J-beta primer mix, a second PCR was run for roughly 6 to 11 cycles. One entry per CDR3 protein, called by TCRdb with MiXCR from the 5' RACE reads. Among 2 million or so distinct CDR3 sequences listed, 49% were seen once. Germline values: CDR1 SEHNR, CDR2 FQNEAQ (reference sequence). The CDR3 runs 15 residues. V gave up 5 bases and J gave up 8 bases; unmatched junction bases: 6. The clonotype originates from a woman aged 40 to 55 in good health. The V call is TRBV7-9, the J call TRBJ1-6, with 10 positions matching TRBD1. The specimen was blood. This CDR3 reads CASSPTGGMDSPLHF. The CDR3 DNA reads TGTGCCAGCAGCCCGACAGGGGGCATGGATTCACCCCTCCACTTT.